Listed below are T cell receptor beta chains from one sample, sequenced in a study of blood T cell repertoires in COVID-19. Data came from immunoSEQ multiplex PCR; TCRdb stores just in-frame clones and leaves some out. The sample includes around 230,000 clones, 80% to 90% seen only once; the top ten take 2.2%. Sequences were obtained from peripheral blood. These receptors originate from a man aged 25 to 40 who had recovered from COVID-19. Each CDR3 is given with its conserved first and last residue. D genes are given only for firm matches. The listing skips clone size in some rows; elsewhere it reads once, few, many or a size class.

>NA|few|TRBJ1-1|TRBV4-1
TGCGCCAGCAGCCAAGGTGTGGTGAGAGGCTTGAACACTGAAGCTTTCTTT
CASSQGVVRGLNTEAFF
>NA|NA|TRBJ1-6|TRBV27
TGTGCCAGCAGTTTCCCTTGGCCGAATTCACCCCTCCACTTT
CASSFPWPNSPLHF
>NA|NA|TRBJ2-3|TRBV6-1
TGTGCCAGCAGTGACCACAGGGCAGATACGCAGTATTTT
CASSDHRADTQYF
>NA|NA|TRBJ2-7|TRBV5-1
TGCGCCAGCAGCTTGGCATCAGTAGGGGCGAGAGCCTACGAGCAGTACTTC
CASSLASVGARAYEQYF
>NA|NA|TRBJ2-3|TRBV6-5
TGTGCCAGCACCGCGGGGATCGGCACAGATACGCAGTATTTT
CASTAGIGTDTQYF
>TRBD1|NA|TRBJ1-2|TRBV5-1
TGCGCCAGCAGCTTACCGGGACAGGGGGTGGGCTACACCTTC
CASSLPGQGVGYTF
>TRBD1|NA|TRBJ1-1|TRBV3-1/TRBV3-2
TGTGCCAGCAGCCAAGGAGGGACAGGGGGAATCCCGAACACTGAAGCTTTCTTT
CASSQGGTGGIPNTEAFF
>NA|NA|TRBJ2-2|TRBV19
TGTGCCAGTAGCCGCCCCCCGGCAGGGAAGATCGCCGGGGAGCTGTTTTTT
CASSRPPAGKIAGELFF
>NA|NA|TRBJ1-6|TRBV19
TGTGCTACCCAGGGCGATTACTCCTATAATTCACCCCTCCACTTT
CATQGDYSYNSPLHF
>NA|NA|TRBJ2-3|TRBV7-8
TGTGCCAGCAGCCTCCGCAGGAGGGGCCCAGATACGCAGTATTTT
CASSLRRRGPDTQYF
>NA|NA|TRBJ1-2|TRBV5-5
TGTGCCAGCAGCTTGACCAGGATCCGTGGCTACACCTTC
CASSLTRIRGYTF
>NA|NA|TRBJ1-1|TRBV15
TGTGCCACATTGGAAGAAACAGGGCACACTGAAGCTTTCTTT
CATLEETGHTEAFF
>NA|NA|TRBJ1-1|TRBV3-1/TRBV3-2
TGTGCCAGCAGCCAAGCCGGGGTATCCACTGAAGCTTTCTTT
CASSQAGVSTEAFF
>NA|few|TRBJ1-1|TRBV6-2/TRBV6-3
TGTGCCAGCAGCCCTACGGGCAGGGCGGAAGCTTTCTTT
CASSPTGRAEAFF
>TRBD1|NA|TRBJ1-2|TRBV9
TGTGCCAGTTCCTCCCGGGACAGGGTTCACTATGGCTACACCTTC
CASSSRDRVHYGYTF
>NA|NA|TRBJ2-1|TRBV5-4
TGTGCCAGCAGCTTGGTGGCAGGGAATGAGCAGTTCTTC
CASSLVAGNEQFF
>TRBD1|NA|TRBJ2-7|TRBV6-4
TGTGCCAGCAGTGAGACAGGGGAGGACAACGAGCAGTACTTC
CASSETGEDNEQYF